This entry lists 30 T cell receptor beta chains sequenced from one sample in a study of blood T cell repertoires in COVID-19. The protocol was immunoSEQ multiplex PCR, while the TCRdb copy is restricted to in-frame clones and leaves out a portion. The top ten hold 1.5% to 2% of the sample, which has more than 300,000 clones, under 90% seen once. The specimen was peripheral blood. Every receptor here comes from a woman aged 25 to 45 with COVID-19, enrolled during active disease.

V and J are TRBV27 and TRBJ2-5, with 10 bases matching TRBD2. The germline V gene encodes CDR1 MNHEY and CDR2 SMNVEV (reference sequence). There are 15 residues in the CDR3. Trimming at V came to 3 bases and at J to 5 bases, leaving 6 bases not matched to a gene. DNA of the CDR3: TGTGCCAGCAGTTTGGCTAGCGGGGGTTTGGAGACCCAGTACTTC. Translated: CASSLASGGLETQYF.

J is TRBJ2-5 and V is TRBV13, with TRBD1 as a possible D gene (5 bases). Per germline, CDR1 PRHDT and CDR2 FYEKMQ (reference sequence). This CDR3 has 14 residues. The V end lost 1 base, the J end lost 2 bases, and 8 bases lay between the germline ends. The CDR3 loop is CASSLAQGQETQYF. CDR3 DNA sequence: TGTGCCAGCAGCTTAGCCCAGGGACAAGAGACCCAGTACTTC.

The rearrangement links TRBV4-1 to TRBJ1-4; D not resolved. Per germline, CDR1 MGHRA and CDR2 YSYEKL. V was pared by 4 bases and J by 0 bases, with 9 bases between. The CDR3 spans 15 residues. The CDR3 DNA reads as TGCGCCAGCAGCCGAGTCCATGCAACTAATGAAAAACTGTTTTTT. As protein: CASSRVHATNEKLFF.

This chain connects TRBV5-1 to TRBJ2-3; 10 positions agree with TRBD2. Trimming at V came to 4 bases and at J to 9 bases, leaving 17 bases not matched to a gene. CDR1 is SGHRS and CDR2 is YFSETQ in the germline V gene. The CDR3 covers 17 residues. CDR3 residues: CASSRVGSGGVSGTQYF. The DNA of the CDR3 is TGCGCCAGCAGCCGCGTGGGGAGCGGGGGGGTATCGGGCACGCAGTATTTT.

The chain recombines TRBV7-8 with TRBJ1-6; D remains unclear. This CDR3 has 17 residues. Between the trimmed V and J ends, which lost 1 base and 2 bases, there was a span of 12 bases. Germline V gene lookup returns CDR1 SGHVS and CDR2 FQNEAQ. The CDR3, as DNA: TGTGCCAGCAGCTTAGAAGAGGAGAGCGCCTATAATTCACCCCTCCACTTT. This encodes CASSLEEESAYNSPLHF.

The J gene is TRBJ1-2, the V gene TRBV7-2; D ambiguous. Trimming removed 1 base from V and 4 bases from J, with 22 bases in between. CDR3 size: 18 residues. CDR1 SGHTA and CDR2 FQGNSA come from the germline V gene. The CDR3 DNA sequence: TGTGCCAGCAGCTTAGTTACGTCAGGCCGCCTCCTTCGCTATGGCTACACCTTC. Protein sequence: CASSLVTSGRLLRYGYTF.

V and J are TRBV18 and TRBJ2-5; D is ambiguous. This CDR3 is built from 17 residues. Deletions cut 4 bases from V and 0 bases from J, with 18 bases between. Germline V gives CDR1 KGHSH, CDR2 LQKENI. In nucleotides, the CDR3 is TGTGCCAGCTCACTCGTTCGACAAACGAATAACCAAGAGACCCAGTACTTC. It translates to CASSLVRQTNNQETQYF.

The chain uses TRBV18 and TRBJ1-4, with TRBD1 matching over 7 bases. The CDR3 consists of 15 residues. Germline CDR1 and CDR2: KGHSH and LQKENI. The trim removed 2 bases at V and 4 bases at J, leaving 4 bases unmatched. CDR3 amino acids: CASSPLGQINEKLFF. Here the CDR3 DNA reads TGTGCCAGCTCACCATTGGGACAGATTAATGAAAAACTGTTTTTT.

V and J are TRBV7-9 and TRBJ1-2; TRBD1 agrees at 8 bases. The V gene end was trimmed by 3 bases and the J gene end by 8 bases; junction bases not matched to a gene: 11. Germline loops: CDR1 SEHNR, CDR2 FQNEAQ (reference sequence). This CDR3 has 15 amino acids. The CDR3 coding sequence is TGTGCCAGCAGCTTCGTGGGACAGGCCACTTGGGGCTACACCTTC. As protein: CASSFVGQATWGYTF. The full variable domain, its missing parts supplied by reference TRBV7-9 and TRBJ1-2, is DTGVSQNPRHKITKRGQNVTFRCDPISEHNRLYWYRQTLGQGPEFLTYFQNEAQLEKSRLLSDRFSAERPKGSFSTLEIQRTEQGDSAMYLCASSFVGQATWGYTFGSGTRLTVV.

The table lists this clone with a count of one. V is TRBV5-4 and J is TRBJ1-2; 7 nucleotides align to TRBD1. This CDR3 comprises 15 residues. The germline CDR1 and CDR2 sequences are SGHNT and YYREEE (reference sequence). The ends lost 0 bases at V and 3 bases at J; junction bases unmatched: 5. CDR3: CASSLGDRDDYGYTF. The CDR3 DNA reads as TGTGCCAGCAGCTTGGGCGACAGGGATGACTATGGCTACACCTTC.

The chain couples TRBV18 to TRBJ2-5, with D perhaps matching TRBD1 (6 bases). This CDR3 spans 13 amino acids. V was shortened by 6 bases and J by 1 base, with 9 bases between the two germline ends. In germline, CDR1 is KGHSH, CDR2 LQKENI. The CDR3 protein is CASSLGGQETQYF. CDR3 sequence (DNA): TGTGCCAGCTCTTTAGGGGGCCAAGAGACCCAGTACTTC.

CDR3 sequence: CASSKQGARTGELFF. CDR3 coding DNA: TGTGCCAGCAGCAAGCAGGGGGCGAGGACCGGGGAGCTGTTTTTT. The chain recombines TRBV6-5 with TRBJ2-2; 8 bases align to TRBD1. Per the germline V gene, CDR1 is MNHEY and CDR2 is SVGAGI. V was pared by 6 bases and J by 5 bases, with 8 bases of the junction left unmatched. This CDR3 is 15 amino acids long.

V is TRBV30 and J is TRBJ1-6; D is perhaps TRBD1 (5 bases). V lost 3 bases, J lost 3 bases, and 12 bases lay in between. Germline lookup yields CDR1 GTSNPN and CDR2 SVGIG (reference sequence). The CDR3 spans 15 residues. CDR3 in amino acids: CAWSGLGGYNSPLHF. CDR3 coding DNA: TGTGCCTGGAGCGGACTGGGGGGCTATAATTCACCCCTCCACTTT.

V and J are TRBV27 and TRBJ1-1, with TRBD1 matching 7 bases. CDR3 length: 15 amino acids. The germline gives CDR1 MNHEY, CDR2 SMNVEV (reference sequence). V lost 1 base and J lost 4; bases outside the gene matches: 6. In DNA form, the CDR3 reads TGTGCCAGCAGTTTATGGGCAGGGGGTGGCACTGAAGCTTTCTTT. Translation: CASSLWAGGGTEAFF.

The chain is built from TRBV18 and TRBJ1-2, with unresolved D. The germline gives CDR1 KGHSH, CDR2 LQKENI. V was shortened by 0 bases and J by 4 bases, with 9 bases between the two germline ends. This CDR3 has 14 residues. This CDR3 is CASSPPQESYGYTF. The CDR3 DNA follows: TGTGCCAGCTCACCACCGCAGGAAAGCTATGGCTACACCTTC.

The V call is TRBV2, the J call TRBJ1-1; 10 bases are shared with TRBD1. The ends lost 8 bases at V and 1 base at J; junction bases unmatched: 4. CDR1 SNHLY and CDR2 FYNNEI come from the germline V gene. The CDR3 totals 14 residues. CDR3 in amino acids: CASGTGESNTEAFF. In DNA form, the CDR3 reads TGTGCCAGCGGGACAGGGGAATCGAACACTGAAGCTTTCTTT.

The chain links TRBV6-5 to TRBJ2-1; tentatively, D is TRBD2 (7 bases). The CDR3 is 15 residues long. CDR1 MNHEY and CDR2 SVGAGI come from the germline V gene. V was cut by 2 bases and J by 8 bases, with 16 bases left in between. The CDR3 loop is CASSYGGAAIDEQFF. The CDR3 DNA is TGTGCCAGCAGTTACGGGGGGGCCGCTATTGATGAGCAGTTCTTC.

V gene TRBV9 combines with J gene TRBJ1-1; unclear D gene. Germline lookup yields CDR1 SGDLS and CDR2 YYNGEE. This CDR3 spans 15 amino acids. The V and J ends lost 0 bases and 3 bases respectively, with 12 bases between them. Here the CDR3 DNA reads TGTGCCAGCAGCGTAGCTCCCCGTCTAGACACTGAAGCTTTCTTT. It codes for CASSVAPRLDTEAFF.

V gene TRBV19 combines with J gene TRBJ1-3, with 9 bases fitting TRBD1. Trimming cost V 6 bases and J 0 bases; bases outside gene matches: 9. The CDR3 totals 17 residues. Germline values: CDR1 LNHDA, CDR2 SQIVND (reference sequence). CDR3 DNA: TGTGCCAGTAGATCCACAGGGGGCGCAAGCTCTGGAAACACCATATATTTT. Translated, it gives CASRSTGGASSGNTIYF. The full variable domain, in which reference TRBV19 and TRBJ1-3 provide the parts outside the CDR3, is DGGITQSPKYLFRKEGQNVTLSCEQNLNHDAMYWYRQDPGQGLRLIYYSQIVNDFQKGDIAEGYSVSREKKESFPLTVTSAQKNPTAFYLCASRSTGGASSGNTIYFGEGSWLTVV.

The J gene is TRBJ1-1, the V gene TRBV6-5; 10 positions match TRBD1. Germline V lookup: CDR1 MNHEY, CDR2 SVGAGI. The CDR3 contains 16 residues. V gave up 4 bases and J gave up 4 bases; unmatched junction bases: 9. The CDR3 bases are TGTGCCAGCAGTTCACATCGACAGGGGGCTACCACTGAAGCTTTCTTT. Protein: CASSSHRQGATTEAFF.

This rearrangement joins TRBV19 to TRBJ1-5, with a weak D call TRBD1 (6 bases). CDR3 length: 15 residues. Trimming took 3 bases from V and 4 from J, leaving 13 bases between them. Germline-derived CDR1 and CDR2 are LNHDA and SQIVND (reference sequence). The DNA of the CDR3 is TGTGCCAGTAGTATTGGGCAGGGGTTTAATCAGCCCCAGCATTTT. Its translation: CASSIGQGFNQPQHF.

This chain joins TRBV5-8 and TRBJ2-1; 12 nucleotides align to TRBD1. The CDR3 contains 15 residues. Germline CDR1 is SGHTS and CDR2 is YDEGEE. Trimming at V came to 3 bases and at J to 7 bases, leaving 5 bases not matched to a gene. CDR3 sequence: CASSWGTGGGNEQFF. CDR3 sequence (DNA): TGTGCCAGCAGCTGGGGGACAGGGGGCGGGAATGAGCAGTTCTTC.

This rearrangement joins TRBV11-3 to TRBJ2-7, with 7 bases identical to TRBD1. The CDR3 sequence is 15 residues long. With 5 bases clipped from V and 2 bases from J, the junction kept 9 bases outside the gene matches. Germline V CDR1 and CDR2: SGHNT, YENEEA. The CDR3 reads CASSRQGVSAYEQYF. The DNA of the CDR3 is TGTGCCAGCAGCCGACAGGGAGTTTCGGCCTACGAGCAGTACTTC.

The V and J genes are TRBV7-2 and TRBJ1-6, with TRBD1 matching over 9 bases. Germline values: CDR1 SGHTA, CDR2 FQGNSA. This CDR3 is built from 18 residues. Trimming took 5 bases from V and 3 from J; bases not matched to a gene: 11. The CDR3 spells CASSPRTGVWYYNSPLHF. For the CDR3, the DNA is TGTGCCAGCAGCCCCCGGACAGGGGTTTGGTACTATAATTCACCCCTCCACTTT. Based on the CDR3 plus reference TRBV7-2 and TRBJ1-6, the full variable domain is GAGVSQSPSNKVTEKGKDVELRCDPISGHTALYWYRQSLGQGLEFLIYFQGNSAPDKSGLPSDRFSAERTGGSVSTLTIQRTQQEDSAVYLCASSPRTGVWYYNSPLHFGNGTRLTVT.

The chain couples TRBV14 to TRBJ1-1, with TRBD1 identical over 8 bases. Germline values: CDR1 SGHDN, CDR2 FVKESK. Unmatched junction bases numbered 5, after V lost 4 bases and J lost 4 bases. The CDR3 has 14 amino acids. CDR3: CASSLDRGGTEAFF. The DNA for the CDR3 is TGTGCCAGCAGCCTAGACAGGGGTGGCACTGAAGCTTTCTTT.

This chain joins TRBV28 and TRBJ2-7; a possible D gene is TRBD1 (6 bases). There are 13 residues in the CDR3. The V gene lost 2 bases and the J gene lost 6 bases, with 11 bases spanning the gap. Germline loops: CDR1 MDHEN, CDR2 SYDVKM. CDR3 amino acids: CASSLNPGVEQYV. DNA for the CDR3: TGTGCCAGCAGTTTAAACCCAGGGGTCGAGCAGTACGTC.

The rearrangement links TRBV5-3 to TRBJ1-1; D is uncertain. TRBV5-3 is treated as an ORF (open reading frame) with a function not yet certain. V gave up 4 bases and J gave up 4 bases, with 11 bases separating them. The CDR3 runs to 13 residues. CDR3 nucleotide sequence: TGTGCCAGAAGCCTACTCATCGTCACTGAAGCTTTCTTT. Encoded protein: CARSLLIVTEAFF.

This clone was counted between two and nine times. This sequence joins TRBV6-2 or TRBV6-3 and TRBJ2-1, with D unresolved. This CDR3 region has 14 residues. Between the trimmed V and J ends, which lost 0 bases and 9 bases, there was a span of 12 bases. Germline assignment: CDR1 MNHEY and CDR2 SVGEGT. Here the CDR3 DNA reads TGTGCCAGCAGTTACTCTGTCACAGTAGGTGAGCAGTTCTTC. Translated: CASSYSVTVGEQFF.

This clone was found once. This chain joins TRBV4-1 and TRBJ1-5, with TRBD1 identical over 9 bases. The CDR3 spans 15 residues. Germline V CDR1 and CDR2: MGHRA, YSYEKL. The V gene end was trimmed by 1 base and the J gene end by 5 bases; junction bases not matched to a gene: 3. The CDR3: CASSQVRQGDQPQHF. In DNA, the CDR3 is TGCGCCAGCAGCCAAGTTAGACAGGGGGATCAGCCCCAGCATTTT.

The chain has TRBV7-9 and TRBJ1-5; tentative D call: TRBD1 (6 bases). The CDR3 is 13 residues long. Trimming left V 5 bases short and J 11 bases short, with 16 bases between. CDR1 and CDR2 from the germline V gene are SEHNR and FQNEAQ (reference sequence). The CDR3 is CASSPQGGEAQHF. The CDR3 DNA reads TGTGCCAGCAGCCCCCAAGGGGGGGAGGCCCAGCATTTT.